The entry below gives a single T cell receptor beta chain sequence along with its context. The clone's antigen remains unknown. An end of the junction does not agree with germline; a read error may underlie this. This specimen's time point label, interpreted: progressive disease on ibrutinib. For TCR beta library preparation, approximately 1.9 micrograms of genomic DNA was extracted from cryopreserved PBMCs. Longitudinal blood samples from CLL patients receiving ibrutinib monotherapy were subjected to high-throughput TCR beta sequencing. Patients were enrolled in a phase 2 open-label single-center ibrutinib monotherapy trial. This entry comes from a study of cytotoxic CD8 clonotypes in ibrutinib-treated CLL (dated by TCRdb to about 2021). Regarding the research as a whole: The cohort had eleven to twelve relapsed/refractory and roughly 14 treatment-naive patients; 17 to 18 were IGHV unmutated. Partial responses were observed in about 24 patients and complete responses in 2; after a median follow-up of roughly 72 months, remission was maintained in around 14 patients and progression was observed in approximately 12. Response samples were taken after a median of 12 months on treatment, ranging from about 6 to 40 months. On average, each sample yielded 270,000 or so productive templates and about 100,000 productive rearrangements. Longitudinal samples were obtainable from about 30% of the roughly 86 participants in the trial. Cryopreserved peripheral blood mononuclear cells were collected at three points: before therapy, at response, and at either sustained remission or disease progression. Patients were still on ibrutinib when every remission and progressive disease sample was collected.

The goal of deep resolution MiSeq sequencing was a depth between 1 in 1 million and 1 in 200,000 T cells, and coverage averaged 10x per clonotype. The immunoSEQ hsTCRB Kit was used to generate the TCR beta libraries. Per the authors' processing: The data were analyzed with ImmunoSEQ Analyzer and ImmunoSEQ Data Assistant, and V, D and J gene assignments followed IMGT definitions. Clonality, with values ranging from 0 to 1, was calculated as one minus the normalized Shannon entropy of productive rearrangement frequencies. Public clonotype analysis was restricted to overrepresented clonotypes comprising at least 0.05% of each patient's repertoire. Thirteen repertoires from age-matched healthy donors, obtained from immuneACCESS, served as clonality controls. TCRdb took over this immuneACCESS table, retaining in-frame rearrangements with V and J assigned. Such tables are incomplete; in checked studies, under half of the missing clones stem from an unresolved V gene, and the remainder is unexplained. Clone size and the V and J calls come from that table; the DNA yielded D and trimming. Present in this sample are fewer than 300,000 clones, 70% to 80% of which were seen just once. The biggest ten clones account for about 5.7% of the sample.

CDR1 and CDR2, per the germline V gene, are SGHTA and FQGTGA. Inclusive of the bounding cysteine and phenylalanine, the CDR3 is 18 residues long. The read is trimmed to its CDR3 DNA, 54 bases read in frame from base 1. Study-wide findings and limitations: Public clonotypes were rare and either contracted or stayed stable during treatment, and the rise in clonality at ibrutinib response reflected the expansion of private clonotypes. Sampling times were not matched between sustained-remission and progressing patients, and lymph node repertoires were not studied. Clonality rose at ibrutinib response, remained stable during sustained remission, and dropped back toward baseline at progression. Baseline clonality was found to be higher than that of age-matched healthy donors and was strongly correlated with circulating CD8+ T-cell counts.

The chain couples TRBV7-3 to TRBJ2-3; 9 bases in between match TRBD1. This clonotype was sampled from a human donor with chronic lymphocytic leukemia. Specimen: PBMCs, collected at disease progression, from a patient treated with ibrutinib. CDR3 reads: CASSLTRGQGTSTDTQYF. At the DNA level, the sequence is TGTGCCAGCAGCCTAACCAGGGGACAGGGTACTAGCACAGATACGCAGTATTTT.